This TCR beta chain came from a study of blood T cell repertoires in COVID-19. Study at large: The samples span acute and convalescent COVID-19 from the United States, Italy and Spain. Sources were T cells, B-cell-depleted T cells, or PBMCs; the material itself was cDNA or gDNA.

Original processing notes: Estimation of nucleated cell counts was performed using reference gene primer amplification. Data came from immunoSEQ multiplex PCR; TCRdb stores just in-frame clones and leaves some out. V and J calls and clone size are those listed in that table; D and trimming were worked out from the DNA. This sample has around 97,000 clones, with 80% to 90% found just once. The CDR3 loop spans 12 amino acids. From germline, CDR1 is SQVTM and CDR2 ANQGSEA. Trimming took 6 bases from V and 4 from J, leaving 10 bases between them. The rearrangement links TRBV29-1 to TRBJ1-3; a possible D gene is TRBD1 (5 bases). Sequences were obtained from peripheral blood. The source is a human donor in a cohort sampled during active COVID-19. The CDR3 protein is CSVRRQGNTIYF. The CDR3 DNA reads TGCAGCGTGCGGAGACAGGGAAACACCATATATTTT.